The 14 T cell receptor beta chains given below trace back to one sample, sequenced in a study of blood T cells in healthy people across ages. With a J-beta primer mix and a sample-barcoded 5' primer, a second PCR ran roughly 6 to 11 cycles. Via MiXCR, TCRdb re-called the 5' RACE reads, giving one row per CDR3 protein. Here the sample spans 1.6 million or so distinct CDR3 sequences, around 36% being singletons. Sequenced material: blood. The receptors were gathered from a woman between 25 and 40 years old in good health.

This clonotype showed up just once. The chain couples TRBV21-1 to TRBJ2-5; the table's D call, TRBD1, was not checked against the DNA. TRBV21-1 represents a pseudogene. The length of the CDR3 is 13 residues. CDR3 sequence: CASSDRLRETQYF. The CDR3 DNA sequence: TGTGCCAGCAGCGACAGGCTCCGGGAGACCCAGTACTTC.

The CDR3 bases are TGTGCCAGCAGCTTACTAGCGGGGGGTAAAGGAGATACGCAGTATTTT. This encodes CASSLLAGGKGDTQYF. This rearrangement joins TRBV5-6 to TRBJ2-3; 12 bases agree with TRBD2. The CDR3 is 16 amino acids. The germline V gene encodes CDR1 SGHDT and CDR2 YYEEEE. The V gene end was trimmed by 2 bases and the J gene end by 5 bases; junction bases not matched to a gene: 6.

The rearrangement joins TRBV6-4 to TRBJ2-1; tentatively, D is TRBD1 or TRBD2 (6 bases each). Germline values: CDR1 MRHNA, CDR2 SNTAGT. CDR3 length: 15 amino acids. V was clipped by 2 bases and J by 4 bases, with 12 bases between them. The CDR3 DNA reads as TGTGCCAGCAGTGACCGACTAGGGGGATACAATGAGCAGTTCTTC. It codes for CASSDRLGGYNEQFF.

The chain has TRBV13 and TRBJ1-6, with 8 bases lining up with TRBD1. Germline assignment: CDR1 PRHDT and CDR2 FYEKMQ (reference sequence). This CDR3 spans 14 amino acids. The trim removed 4 bases at V and 10 bases at J, leaving 6 bases unmatched. CDR3 DNA: TGTGCCAGCAGCTACACGACAGGGGACTCACCCCTCCACTTT. Translation: CASSYTTGDSPLHF.

The chain uses TRBV2 and TRBJ2-7; 7 bases agree with TRBD1. The V gene end was trimmed by 5 bases and the J gene end by 5 bases; junction bases not matched to a gene: 15. Germline CDR1 and CDR2: SNHLY and FYNNEI. The CDR3 contains 16 residues. Here the CDR3 reads CASSLDSGTARNEQYF. CDR3 bases: TGTGCCAGCAGTCTCGACTCCGGGACAGCCCGGAACGAGCAGTACTTC.

The rearrangement uses TRBV4-1 and TRBJ1-4, with 7 bases that match TRBD1. CDR1 is MGHRA and CDR2 is YSYEKL in the germline V gene. The CDR3 has 14 residues. The junction had 4 bases not matched to a gene; V was cut back by 3 bases and J by 6 bases. CDR3 bases: TGCGCCAGCAGCCAGGGGACAGTGGATGAAAAACTGTTTTTT. Amino acid sequence: CASSQGTVDEKLFF.

This clonotype was picked up many times. In nucleotides, the CDR3 is TGTGCCAGCAGCGGAACAAGCAGTGAGCAGTTCTTC. Translating gives CASSGTSSEQFF. The rearrangement uses TRBV9 and TRBJ2-1, with unresolved D. This CDR3 spans 12 amino acids. Trimming left V 3 bases short and J 9 bases short, with 10 bases between. Germline V gene data show CDR1 as SGDLS and CDR2 as YYNGEE.

This clonotype was observed a few times. The chain links TRBV11-2 to TRBJ2-7; D is perhaps TRBD1 (5 bases). The CDR3 loop spans 16 amino acids. V was clipped by 0 bases and J by 0 bases, with 12 bases between them. Germline assignment: CDR1 SGHAT and CDR2 FQNNGV. The CDR3 DNA sequence: TGTGCCAGCAGCTTAGATCGGGTAGGGGTCTCCTACGAGCAGTACTTC. Amino acids: CASSLDRVGVSYEQYF.

This clonotype was detected ten times or more. The chain has TRBV20-1 and TRBJ2-7; 11 bases are a match to TRBD2. This CDR3 comprises 15 residues. Germline V lookup: CDR1 DFQATT, CDR2 SNEGSKA (reference sequence). The V gene end was trimmed by 4 bases and the J gene end by 3 bases; junction bases not matched to a gene: 8. CDR3: CSAIRLAGGFYEQYF. DNA of the CDR3: TGCAGTGCTATCAGGCTAGCGGGGGGATTCTACGAGCAGTACTTC.

This clonotype was seen only once. The chain uses TRBV5-8 and TRBJ2-2; the match to TRBD1 covers 7 bases. The CDR3 runs 14 residues. Germline lookup yields CDR1 SGHTS and CDR2 YDEGEE. Germline trimming cut 4 bases from V and 5 bases from J; bases unmatched to any gene: 5. The CDR3 nucleotides read TGTGCCAGCAGCATGGGACAGCCGACCGGGGAGCTGTTTTTT. It yields the protein CASSMGQPTGELFF.

The V gene is TRBV7-9, the J gene TRBJ2-1, with D maybe TRBD1 (5 bases). The germline V gene has CDR1 SEHNR and CDR2 FQNEAQ (reference sequence). This CDR3 comprises 16 residues. Trimming took 6 bases from V and 2 from J, leaving 17 bases between them. The CDR3 protein is CASRPTDLLTYNEQFF. Here the CDR3 DNA reads TGTGCCAGCAGACCGACAGACCTTCTCACCTACAATGAGCAGTTCTTC.

In its sample, this clonotype was seen a few times. One end of the junction does not line up with germline, which may come from a read error. The V gene is TRBV7-9, the J gene TRBJ2-7; TRBD2 matches at 7 bases. The CDR3 is 15 amino acids. CDR1 SEHNR and CDR2 FQNEAQ come from the germline V gene (reference sequence). This chain's CDR3 is CACSGDPPGDYEQYF. CDR3 bases: TGTGCCTGCAGCGGGGACCCTCCGGGGGACTACGAGCAGTACTTC.

This clonotype was seen ten or more times. The rearrangement links TRBV9 to TRBJ1-2; possible D gene TRBD1, 5 bases. V was trimmed by 8 bases and J by 7 bases, leaving 21 bases between them. The CDR3 has 14 residues. Germline assignment: CDR1 SGDLS and CDR2 YYNGEE. The CDR3 is CARGVARTQGGYTF. The CDR3 DNA is TGTGCCAGAGGCGTCGCGAGGACCCAGGGTGGCTACACCTTC.

This clonotype was found a few times. The genes are TRBV10-3 and TRBJ2-3; D is unclear. The CDR3 runs 13 residues. Germline V gene data show CDR1 as ENHRY and CDR2 as SYGVKD. V gave up 3 bases and J gave up 0 bases, with 4 bases separating them. The CDR3 DNA follows: TGTGCCATCAGTGATCTGAGCACAGATACGCAGTATTTT. Translating it yields CAISDLSTDTQYF.